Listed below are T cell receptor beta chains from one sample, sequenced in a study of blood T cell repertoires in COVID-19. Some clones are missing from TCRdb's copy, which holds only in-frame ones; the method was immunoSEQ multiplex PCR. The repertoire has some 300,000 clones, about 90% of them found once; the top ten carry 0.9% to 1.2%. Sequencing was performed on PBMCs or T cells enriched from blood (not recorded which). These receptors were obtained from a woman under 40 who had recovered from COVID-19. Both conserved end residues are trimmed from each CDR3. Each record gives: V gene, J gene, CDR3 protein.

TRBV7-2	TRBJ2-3	ASSLSPVGSNFAPDTQY
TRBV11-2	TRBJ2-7	ASSLIPGQGAYEQY
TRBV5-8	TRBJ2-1	ASSLQGKLGEQF
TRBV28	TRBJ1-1	ASSLGGENTEAF
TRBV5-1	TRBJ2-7	ASRSQAYEQY
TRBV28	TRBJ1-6	ASSFPGRDSRDSPLH
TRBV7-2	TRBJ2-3	ASSRTSGGATDTQY
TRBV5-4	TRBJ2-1	ASSRPGQGSNSYNEQF
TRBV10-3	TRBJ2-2	AISPSTGALGTGELF
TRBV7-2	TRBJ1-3	ASSPPPGVAGNTIY
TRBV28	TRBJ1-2	ASSPTSRQGQGYT
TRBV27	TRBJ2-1	ASSDRGLGSNEQF
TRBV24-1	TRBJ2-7	ATSDPTTGAYEQY
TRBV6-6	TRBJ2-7	ASTNSGGSEQY
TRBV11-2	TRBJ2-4	ASSFPKNIQY
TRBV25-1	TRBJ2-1	ASSEPRGPLGYNEQF
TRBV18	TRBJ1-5	ASSYRDQPQH
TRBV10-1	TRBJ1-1	ASRGTGGAEAF
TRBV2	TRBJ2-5	ASIPTSGDQGTQY
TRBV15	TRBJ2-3	ATSRGSGGATDTQY
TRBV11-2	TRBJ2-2	ASSLDPLAGRPNTGELF
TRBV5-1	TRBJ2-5	ASSGGGRETQY
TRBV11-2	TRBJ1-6	ASSPIRGQGLSPLH
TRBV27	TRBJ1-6	ASSQGAKGSPLH
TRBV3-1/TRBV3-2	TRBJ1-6	ASSQRGARNSPLH
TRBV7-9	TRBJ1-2	ASSSQGSVYGYT
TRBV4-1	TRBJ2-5	ASSQESRGTETQY
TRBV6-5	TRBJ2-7	ASSSRSGGTYEQY
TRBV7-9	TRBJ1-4	ASSPDRGHTTNEKLF
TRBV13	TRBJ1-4	ASSPSLRGTGTSRKLF
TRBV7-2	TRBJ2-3	ASSAGQNLDTQY
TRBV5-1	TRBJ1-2	ASRTGAGGYT
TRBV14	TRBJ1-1	ASSPRDRDYEGAF
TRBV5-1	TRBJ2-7	ASRTGDRVYEQY
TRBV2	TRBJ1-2	ASSSTGSVDYGYT
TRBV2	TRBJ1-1	ASKAGLNTEAF
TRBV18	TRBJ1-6	ASSQLSAGGSDNSPLH
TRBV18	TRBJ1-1	ASSPRAGLMNTEAF
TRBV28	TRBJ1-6	ASSYLQGSNSPLH
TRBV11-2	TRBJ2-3	ASSLPSGGVDTQY
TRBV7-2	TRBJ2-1	ASSLRVREGLQF